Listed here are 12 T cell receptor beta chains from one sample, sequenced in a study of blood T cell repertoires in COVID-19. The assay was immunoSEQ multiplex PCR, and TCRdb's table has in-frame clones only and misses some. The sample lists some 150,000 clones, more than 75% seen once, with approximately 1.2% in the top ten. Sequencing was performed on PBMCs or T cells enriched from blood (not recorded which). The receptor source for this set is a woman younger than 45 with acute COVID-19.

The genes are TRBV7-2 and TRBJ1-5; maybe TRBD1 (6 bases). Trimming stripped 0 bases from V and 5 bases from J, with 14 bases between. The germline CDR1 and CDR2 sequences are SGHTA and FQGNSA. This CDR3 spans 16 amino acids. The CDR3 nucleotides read TGTGCCAGCAGCTTAGCGGTCAGGGGTTATGATCAGCCCCAGCATTTT. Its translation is CASSLAVRGYDQPQHF.

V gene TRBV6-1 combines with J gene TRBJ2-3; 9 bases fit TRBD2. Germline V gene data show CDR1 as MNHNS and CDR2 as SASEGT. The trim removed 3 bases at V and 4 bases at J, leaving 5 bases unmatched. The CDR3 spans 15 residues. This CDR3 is CASSDSGSRSDTQYF. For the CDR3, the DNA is TGTGCCAGCAGTGATAGCGGGAGCCGCTCAGATACGCAGTATTTT.

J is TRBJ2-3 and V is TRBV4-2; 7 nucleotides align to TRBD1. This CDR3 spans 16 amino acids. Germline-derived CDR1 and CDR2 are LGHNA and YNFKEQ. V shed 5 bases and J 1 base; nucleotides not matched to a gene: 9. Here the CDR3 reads CASSYTGTDGTDTQYF. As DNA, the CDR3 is TGTGCCAGCAGCTATACCGGGACAGATGGCACAGATACGCAGTATTTT.

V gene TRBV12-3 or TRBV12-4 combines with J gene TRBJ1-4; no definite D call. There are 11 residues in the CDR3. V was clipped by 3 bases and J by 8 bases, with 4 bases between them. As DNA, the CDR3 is TGTGCCAGCAGTTTTGGCGAAAAACTGTTTTTT. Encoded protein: CASSFGEKLFF.

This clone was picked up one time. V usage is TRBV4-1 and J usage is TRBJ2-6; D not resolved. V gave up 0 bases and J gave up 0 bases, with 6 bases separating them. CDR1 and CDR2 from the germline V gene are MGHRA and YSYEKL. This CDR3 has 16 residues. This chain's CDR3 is CASSQDTYSGANVLTF. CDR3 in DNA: TGCGCCAGCAGCCAAGATACTTACTCTGGGGCCAACGTCCTGACTTTC.

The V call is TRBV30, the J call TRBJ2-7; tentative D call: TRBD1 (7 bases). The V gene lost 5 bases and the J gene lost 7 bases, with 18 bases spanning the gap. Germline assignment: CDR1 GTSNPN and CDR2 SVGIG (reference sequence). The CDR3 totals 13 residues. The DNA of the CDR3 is TGTGCCTGGGGCACCGGAGGGGGCTGGGAGCAGTACTTC. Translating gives CAWGTGGGWEQYF. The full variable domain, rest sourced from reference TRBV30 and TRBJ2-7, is SQTIHQWPATLVQPVGSPLSLECTVEGTSNPNLYWYRQAAGRGLQLLFYSVGIGQISSEVPQNLSASRPQDRQFILSSKKLLLSDSGFYLCAWGTGGGWEQYFGPGTRLTVT.

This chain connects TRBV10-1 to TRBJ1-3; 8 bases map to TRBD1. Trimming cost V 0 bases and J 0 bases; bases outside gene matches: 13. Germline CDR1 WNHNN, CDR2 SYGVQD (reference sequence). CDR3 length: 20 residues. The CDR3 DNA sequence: TGCGCCAGCAGTGAGTCGAGCGTCAGGGGGCCCAAGAACTCTGGAAACACCATATATTTT. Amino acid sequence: CASSESSVRGPKNSGNTIYF.

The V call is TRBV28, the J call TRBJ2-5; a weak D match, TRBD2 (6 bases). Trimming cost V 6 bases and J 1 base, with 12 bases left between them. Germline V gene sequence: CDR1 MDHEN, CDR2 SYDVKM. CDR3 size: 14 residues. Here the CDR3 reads CASRRGTFQETQYF. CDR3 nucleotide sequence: TGTGCCAGCAGACGGGGGACTTTCCAAGAGACCCAGTACTTC.

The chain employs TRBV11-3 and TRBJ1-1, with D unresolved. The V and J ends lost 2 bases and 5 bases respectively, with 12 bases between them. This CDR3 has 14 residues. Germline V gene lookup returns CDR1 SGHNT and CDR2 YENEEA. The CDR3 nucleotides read TGTGCCAGCAGCTTAAGCGGGGTTGGAACTGAAGCTTTCTTT. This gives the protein CASSLSGVGTEAFF.

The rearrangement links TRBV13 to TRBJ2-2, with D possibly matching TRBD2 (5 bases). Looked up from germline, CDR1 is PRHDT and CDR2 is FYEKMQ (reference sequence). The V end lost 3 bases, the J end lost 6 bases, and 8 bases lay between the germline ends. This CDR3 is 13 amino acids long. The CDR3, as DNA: TGTGCCAGCAGCTTCTTCGGGGCCGGGGAGCTGTTTTTT. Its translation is CASSFFGAGELFF.

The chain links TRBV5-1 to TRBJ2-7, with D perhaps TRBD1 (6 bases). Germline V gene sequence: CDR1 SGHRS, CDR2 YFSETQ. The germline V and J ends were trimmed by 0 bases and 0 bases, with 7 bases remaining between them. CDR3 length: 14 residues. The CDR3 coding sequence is TGCGCCAGCAGCTTGGGGACAGCCTCCTACGAGCAGTACTTC. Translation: CASSLGTASYEQYF.

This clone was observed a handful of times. The CDR3 DNA follows: TGTGCCAGCAGAGGGACTAGCGGGAGGGAGACCCAGTACTTC. Protein sequence: CASRGTSGRETQYF. The rearrangement joins TRBV6-5 to TRBJ2-5, with 15 nucleotides matching TRBD2. This CDR3 has 14 amino acids. Germline-derived CDR1 and CDR2 are MNHEY and SVGAGI. The ends lost 6 bases at V and 5 bases at J; junction bases unmatched: 1.